The 20 T cell receptor beta chains below come from one sample, sequenced in a study of response to subunit inactivated influenza vaccine. TCRdb reprocessed the RT-PCR reads via MiXCR and lists one record per CDR3 protein. This table has some 640,000 distinct CDR3 sequences, roughly 13% appearing once. The sample in question was PBMCs from blood, obtained roughly 15 days before vaccination. The source is a man aged 50-59 years who received an inactivated influenza vaccine.

This clonotype has ten or more counts. The chain links TRBV27 to TRBJ2-5, with D possibly being TRBD1 (6 bases). The CDR3 loop spans 17 amino acids. Germline CDR1 and CDR2: MNHEY and SMNVEV (reference sequence). V was cut by 3 bases and J by 3 bases, with 20 bases left in between. CDR3 bases: TGTGCCAGCAGTTTGTATCCGGGTCCTAGGGGGAAAGAGACCCAGTACTTC. Translation: CASSLYPGPRGKETQYF.

This clonotype was detected a few times. The chain employs TRBV6-1 and TRBJ1-1; D possibly corresponds to TRBD1 (6 bases). Per the germline V gene, CDR1 is MNHNS and CDR2 is SASEGT. Trimming stripped 6 bases from V and 4 bases from J, with 18 bases between. The CDR3 loop spans 15 amino acids. CDR3 nucleotides: TGTGCCAGCAGCCCAAGGGACTTAGGGGGCACTGAAGCTTTCTTT. Amino acid sequence: CASSPRDLGGTEAFF.

This clonotype was found many times. The chain carries TRBV14 and TRBJ2-3; D is ambiguous. CDR1 is SGHDN and CDR2 is FVKESK in the germline V gene. This CDR3 is 16 amino acids long. Deletions cut 1 base from V and 2 bases from J, with 13 bases between. The CDR3 sequence is CASSQGLTLYTDTQYF. CDR3 in DNA: TGTGCCAGCAGCCAAGGATTGACCCTATACACAGATACGCAGTATTTT.

The chain combines TRBV3-1 with TRBJ2-7; D uncertain. The CDR3 spans 16 residues. V lost 0 bases, J lost 2 bases, and 14 bases lay in between. Germline V gene lookup returns CDR1 LGHDT and CDR2 YNNKEL (reference sequence). In DNA form, the CDR3 reads TGTGCCAGCAGCCAAGATTGGGAAGTACCCACCTACGAGCAGTACTTC. This gives the protein CASSQDWEVPTYEQYF.

J is TRBJ1-5 and V is TRBV28, with 7 bases lining up with TRBD1. V trimming: 3 bases; J trimming: 1 base; junction bases outside the gene matches: 6. The CDR3 covers 16 residues. Germline V CDR1 and CDR2: MDHEN, SYDVKM. The chain's CDR3 is CASSFSSGQSNQPQHF. CDR3 nucleotides: TGTGCCAGCAGTTTCTCTTCGGGACAGAGCAATCAGCCCCAGCATTTT.

The chain combines TRBV6-1 with TRBJ2-7, with D unresolved. This CDR3 region has 12 residues. The germline V gene has CDR1 MNHNS and CDR2 SASEGT. V was pared by 1 base and J by 6 bases, with 7 bases between. CDR3 protein: CASSEGWIEQYF. CDR3 DNA sequence: TGTGCCAGCAGTGAAGGGTGGATCGAGCAGTACTTC.

This clonotype showed up many times. This chain connects TRBV6-5 to TRBJ1-1; D gene unclear. Germline V gives CDR1 MNHEY, CDR2 SVGAGI. The CDR3 length is 12 residues. V lost 6 bases to trimming and J lost 4 bases, with 9 bases between them. CDR3 in amino acids: CASRRGTTEAFF. The CDR3 bases are TGTGCCAGCAGACGGGGTACCACTGAAGCTTTCTTT.

The chain couples TRBV7-2 to TRBJ1-2; weak D call: TRBD1 (5 bases). V lost 4 bases to trimming and J lost 7 bases, with 19 bases between them. The germline V gene encodes CDR1 SGHTA and CDR2 FQGNSA. CDR3 length: 15 amino acids. The CDR3 loop reads CASSSRDLSWGGYTF. CDR3 nucleotide sequence: TGTGCCAGCAGCTCCCGGGACCTCTCTTGGGGTGGCTACACCTTC.

The chain joins TRBV18 to TRBJ2-2; 7 bases are shared with TRBD2. V lost 2 bases, J lost 7 bases, and 4 bases stayed unmatched. The CDR3 length is 14 residues. Germline-derived CDR1 and CDR2 are KGHSH and LQKENI. The CDR3 here is CASSPSGVGGELFF. CDR3 DNA sequence: TGTGCCAGCTCACCAAGCGGGGTCGGCGGGGAGCTGTTTTTT.

This clonotype was found a few times. This chain connects TRBV5-1 to TRBJ2-1; unclear D gene. Deletions cut 0 bases from V and 0 bases from J, with 19 bases between. CDR1 is SGHRS and CDR2 is YFSETQ in the germline V gene. This CDR3 is built from 19 residues. DNA for the CDR3: TGCGCCAGCAGCTTGGGCAGGCGTTCGATCTTAAGCTCCTACAATGAGCAGTTCTTC. Translating it yields CASSLGRRSILSSYNEQFF.

The chain has TRBV5-1 and TRBJ2-5, with D perhaps matching TRBD1 or TRBD2 (6 bases each). The V gene's germline CDR1 is SGHRS and CDR2 YFSETQ. The V end lost 0 bases, the J end lost 0 bases, and 12 bases lay between the germline ends. The CDR3 runs to 16 residues. CDR3 region: CASSLAVGGYQETQYF. In DNA form, the CDR3 reads TGCGCCAGCAGCTTGGCCGTGGGGGGCTACCAAGAGACCCAGTACTTC. Drawing the rest from reference TRBV5-1 and TRBJ2-5, the complete variable domain is KAGVTQTPRYLIKTRGQQVTLSCSPISGHRSVSWYQQTPGQGLQFLFEYFSETQRNKGNFPGRFSGRQFSNSRSEMNVSTLELGDSALYLCASSLAVGGYQETQYFGPGTRLLVL.

The chain uses TRBV5-1 and TRBJ1-2; the D gene is possibly TRBD1 (6 bases). This CDR3 is 16 amino acids long. The germline gives CDR1 SGHRS, CDR2 YFSETQ. With 4 bases removed from V and 4 bases from J, the gap between germline ends came to 20 bases. The CDR3 spells CASSPGGQLKTYGYTF. CDR3 nucleotide sequence: TGCGCCAGCAGCCCGGGAGGACAGTTGAAAACCTATGGCTACACCTTC.

This clonotype has at least ten counts. The genes are TRBV15 and TRBJ2-3, with D possibly matching TRBD2 (6 bases). The germline gives CDR1 LNHNV, CDR2 YYDKDF (reference sequence). There are 16 residues in the CDR3. V lost 1 base and J 0 bases, leaving 11 bases between the germline ends. In DNA form, the CDR3 reads TGTGCCACCAGCAGAGGGAGGAGCGGGAGCACAGATACGCAGTATTTT. This gives the protein CATSRGRSGSTDTQYF.

This chain joins TRBV7-2 and TRBJ2-5; unclear D gene. The CDR3 is 14 amino acids. V was cut by 6 bases and J by 2 bases, with 13 bases left in between. CDR1 is SGHTA, CDR2 FQGNSA, per germline. CDR3 DNA: TGTGCCAGCAGGGAAGTGTACTATCAAGAGACCCAGTACTTC. As protein: CASREVYYQETQYF. Based on the CDR3 plus reference TRBV7-2 and TRBJ2-5, the full variable domain is GAGVSQSPSNKVTEKGKDVELRCDPISGHTALYWYRQSLGQGLEFLIYFQGNSAPDKSGLPSDRFSAERTGGSVSTLTIQRTQQEDSAVYLCASREVYYQETQYFGPGTRLLVL.

In this sample, this clonotype turned up a few times. The chain combines TRBV15 with TRBJ2-2, with 11 bases matching TRBD2. CDR1 and CDR2 (germline): LNHNV, YYDKDF (reference sequence). Trimming at V came to 1 base and at J to 4 bases, leaving 5 bases not matched to a gene. The CDR3 sequence is 17 residues long. CDR3 sequence (DNA): TGTGCCACCAGCAGAGGGCTTAGCGGGGGGGCCACCGGGGAGCTGTTTTTT. Protein: CATSRGLSGGATGELFF.

This clonotype appeared a few times. The V call is TRBV11-1, the J call TRBJ2-1; 14 bases are a match to TRBD2. V lost 4 bases to trimming and J lost 6 bases; unmatched junction nucleotides: 11. The germline gives CDR1 SGHAT, CDR2 FQDESV (reference sequence). This CDR3 contains 18 residues. The chain's CDR3 is CASSSTLTSGRAGNEQFF. The DNA of the CDR3 is TGTGCCAGCAGCTCCACCTTGACTAGCGGGAGGGCCGGCAATGAGCAGTTCTTC.

The chain recombines TRBV19 with TRBJ2-1, with D hard to call. This CDR3 has 14 amino acids. The ends were cut back, 4 bases at V and 0 bases at J, with 7 bases in the middle. The V gene's germline CDR1 is LNHDA and CDR2 SQIVND (reference sequence). The CDR3: CASSSASSYNEQFF. In DNA form, the CDR3 reads TGTGCCAGTAGTAGCGCCAGCTCCTACAATGAGCAGTTCTTC. The entire variable domain, with the rest obtained from reference TRBV19 and TRBJ2-1, is as follows: DGGITQSPKYLFRKEGQNVTLSCEQNLNHDAMYWYRQDPGQGLRLIYYSQIVNDFQKGDIAEGYSVSREKKESFPLTVTSAQKNPTAFYLCASSSASSYNEQFFGPGTRLTVL.

This clonotype was detected a few times. V is TRBV12-3 or TRBV12-4 and J is TRBJ1-5; D uncertain. The CDR3 is 12 residues long. V was pared by 5 bases and J by 4 bases, with 6 bases between. CDR3 in amino acids: CASSRRNQPQHF. CDR3 DNA sequence: TGTGCCAGCAGTCGAAGGAATCAGCCCCAGCATTTT.

The gene calls are TRBV28 and TRBJ2-1; TRBD2 aligns across 14 bases. CDR3 length equals 16 residues. J was trimmed by 8 bases and V by 0 bases; bases with no gene match: 3. CDR1 and CDR2 from the germline V gene are MDHEN and SYDVKM. Written as DNA, the CDR3 is TGTGCCAGCAGTTTATGGGGACTAGCGGGAGTAGATGAGCAGTTCTTC. Its protein product is CASSLWGLAGVDEQFF. Variable domain in full (rest from reference TRBV28 and TRBJ2-1): DVKVTQSSRYLVKRTGEKVFLECVQDMDHENMFWYRQDPGLGLRLIYFSYDVKMKEKGDIPEGYSVSREKKERFSLILESASTNQTSMYLCASSLWGLAGVDEQFFGPGTRLTVL.

This clonotype has a count of ten or more. V and J are TRBV4-2 and TRBJ1-4; possibly TRBD1 for D (5 bases). The CDR3 covers 16 residues. Germline V gives CDR1 LGHNA, CDR2 YNFKEQ. V was cut by 0 bases and J by 5 bases, with 13 bases left in between. In DNA, the CDR3 is TGTGCCAGCAGCCAAGAGCCAGGGATTTTAAATGAAAAACTGTTTTTT. This translates into CASSQEPGILNEKLFF.